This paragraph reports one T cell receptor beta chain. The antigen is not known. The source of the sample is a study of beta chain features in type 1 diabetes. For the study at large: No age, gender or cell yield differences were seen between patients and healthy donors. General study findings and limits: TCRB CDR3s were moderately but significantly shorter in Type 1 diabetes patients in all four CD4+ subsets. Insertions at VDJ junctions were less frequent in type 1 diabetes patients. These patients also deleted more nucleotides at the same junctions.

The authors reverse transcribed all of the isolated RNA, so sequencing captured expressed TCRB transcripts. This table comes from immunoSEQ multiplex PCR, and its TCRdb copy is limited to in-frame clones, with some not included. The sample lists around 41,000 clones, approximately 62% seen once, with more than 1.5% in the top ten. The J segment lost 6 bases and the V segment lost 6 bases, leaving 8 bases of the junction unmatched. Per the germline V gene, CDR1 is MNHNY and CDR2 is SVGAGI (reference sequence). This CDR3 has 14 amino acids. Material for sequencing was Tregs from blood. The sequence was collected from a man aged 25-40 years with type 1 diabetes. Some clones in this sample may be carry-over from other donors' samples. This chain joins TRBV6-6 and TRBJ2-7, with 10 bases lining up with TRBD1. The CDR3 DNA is TGTGCCAGCAGATGGGACAGGGGAACGGTCGAGCAGTACTTC. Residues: CASRWDRGTVEQYF.